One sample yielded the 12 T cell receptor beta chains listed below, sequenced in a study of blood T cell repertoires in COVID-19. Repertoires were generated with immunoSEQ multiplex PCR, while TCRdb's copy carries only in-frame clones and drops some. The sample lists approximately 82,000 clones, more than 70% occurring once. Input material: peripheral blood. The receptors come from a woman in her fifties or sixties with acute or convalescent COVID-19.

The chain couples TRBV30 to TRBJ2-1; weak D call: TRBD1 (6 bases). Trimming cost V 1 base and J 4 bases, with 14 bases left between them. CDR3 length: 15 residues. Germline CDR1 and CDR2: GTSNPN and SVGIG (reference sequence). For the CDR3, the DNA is TGTGCCTGGAGTGCCGACCTGGGGGCTTACAATGAGCAGTTCTTC. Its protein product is CAWSADLGAYNEQFF. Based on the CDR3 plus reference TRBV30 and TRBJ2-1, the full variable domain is SQTIHQWPATLVQPVGSPLSLECTVEGTSNPNLYWYRQAAGRGLQLLFYSVGIGQISSEVPQNLSASRPQDRQFILSSKKLLLSDSGFYLCAWSADLGAYNEQFFGPGTRLTVL.

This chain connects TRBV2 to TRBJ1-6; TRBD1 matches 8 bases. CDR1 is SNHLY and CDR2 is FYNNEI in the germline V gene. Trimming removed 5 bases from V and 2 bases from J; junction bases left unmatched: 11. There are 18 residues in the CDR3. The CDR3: CASSRTGTGSTYNSPLHF. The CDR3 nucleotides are TGTGCCAGCAGTCGTACCGGGACAGGATCTACCTATAATTCACCCCTCCACTTT.

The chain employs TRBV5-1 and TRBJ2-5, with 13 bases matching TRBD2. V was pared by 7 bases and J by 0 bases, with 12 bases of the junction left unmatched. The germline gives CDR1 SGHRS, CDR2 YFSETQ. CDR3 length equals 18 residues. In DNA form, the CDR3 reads TGCGCCAGCGGCCCTGGACTAGCGGGAGCGCGAAACCAAGAGACCCAGTACTTC. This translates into CASGPGLAGARNQETQYF. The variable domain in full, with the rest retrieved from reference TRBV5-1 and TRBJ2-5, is KAGVTQTPRYLIKTRGQQVTLSCSPISGHRSVSWYQQTPGQGLQFLFEYFSETQRNKGNFPGRFSGRQFSNSRSEMNVSTLELGDSALYLCASGPGLAGARNQETQYFGPGTRLLVL.

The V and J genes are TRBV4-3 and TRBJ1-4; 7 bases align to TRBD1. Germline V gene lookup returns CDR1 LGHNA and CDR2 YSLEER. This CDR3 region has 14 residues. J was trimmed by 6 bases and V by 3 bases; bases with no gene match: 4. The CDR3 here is CASSHSQGYEKLFF. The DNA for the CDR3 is TGCGCCAGCAGCCATTCACAGGGGTATGAAAAACTGTTTTTT.

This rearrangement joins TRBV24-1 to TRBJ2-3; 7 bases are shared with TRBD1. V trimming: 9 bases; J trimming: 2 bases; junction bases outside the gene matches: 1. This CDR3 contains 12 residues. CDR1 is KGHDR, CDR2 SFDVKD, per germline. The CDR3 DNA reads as TGTGCCACCGGACAGGACACAGATACGCAGTATTTT. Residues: CATGQDTDTQYF.

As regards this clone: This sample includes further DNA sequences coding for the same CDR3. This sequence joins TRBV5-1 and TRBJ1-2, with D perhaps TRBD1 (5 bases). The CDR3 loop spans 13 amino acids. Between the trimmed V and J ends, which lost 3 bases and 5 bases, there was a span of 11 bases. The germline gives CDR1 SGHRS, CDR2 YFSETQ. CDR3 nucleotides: TGCGCCAGCAGCTCGGGCGGGGGTTATGGCTACACCTTC. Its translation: CASSSGGGYGYTF.

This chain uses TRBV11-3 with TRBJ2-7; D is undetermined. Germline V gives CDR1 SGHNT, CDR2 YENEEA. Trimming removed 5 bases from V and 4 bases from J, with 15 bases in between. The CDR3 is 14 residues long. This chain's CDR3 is CASSPRQESYEQYF. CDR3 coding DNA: TGTGCCAGCAGCCCACGTCAGGAATCTTACGAGCAGTACTTC.

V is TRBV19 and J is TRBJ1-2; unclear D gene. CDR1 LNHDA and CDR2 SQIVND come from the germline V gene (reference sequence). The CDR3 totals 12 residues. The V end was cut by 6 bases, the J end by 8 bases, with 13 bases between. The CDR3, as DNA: TGTGCCAGTAGCCCCGGGGTGTGGGGCTACACCTTC. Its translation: CASSPGVWGYTF. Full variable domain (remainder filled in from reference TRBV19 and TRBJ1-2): DGGITQSPKYLFRKEGQNVTLSCEQNLNHDAMYWYRQDPGQGLRLIYYSQIVNDFQKGDIAEGYSVSREKKESFPLTVTSAQKNPTAFYLCASSPGVWGYTFGSGTRLTVV.

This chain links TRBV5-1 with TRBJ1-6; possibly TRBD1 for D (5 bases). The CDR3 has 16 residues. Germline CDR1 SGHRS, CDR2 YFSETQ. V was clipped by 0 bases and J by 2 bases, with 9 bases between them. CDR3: CASSLERGTYNSPLHF. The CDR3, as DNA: TGCGCCAGCAGCTTGGAAAGGGGCACCTATAATTCACCCCTCCACTTT.

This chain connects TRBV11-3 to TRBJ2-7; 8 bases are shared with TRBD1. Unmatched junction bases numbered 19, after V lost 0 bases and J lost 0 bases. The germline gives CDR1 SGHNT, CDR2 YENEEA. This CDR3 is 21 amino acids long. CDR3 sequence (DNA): TGTGCCAGCAGCTTAGATCTCGGGACAGGCCACTTAGGTGGAAGCTCCTACGAGCAGTACTTC. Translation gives CASSLDLGTGHLGGSSYEQYF.

The CDR3 is CASRPARDYRYEQYF. DNA of the CDR3: TGTGCCAGCAGACCGGCCCGGGACTACCGATACGAGCAGTACTTC. The J gene is TRBJ2-7, the V gene TRBV6-6, with 7 bases identical to TRBD2. V was pared by 6 bases and J by 4 bases, with 12 bases of the junction left unmatched. This CDR3 has 15 residues. The germline V gene has CDR1 MNHNY and CDR2 SVGAGI (reference sequence).

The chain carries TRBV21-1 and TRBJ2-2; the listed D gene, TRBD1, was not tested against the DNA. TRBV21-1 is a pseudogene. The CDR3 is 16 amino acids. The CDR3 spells CASTRVGEGGSGELFF. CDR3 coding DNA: TGTGCCAGCACCCGAGTGGGCGAAGGGGGATCCGGGGAGCTGTTTTTT.